Listed here are 23 T cell receptor beta chains from one sample, sequenced in a study of T cell clonality in common variable immunodeficiency. Only in-frame clones appear in the TCRdb table, and some are missing; sequencing was by immunoSEQ multiplex PCR. The table lists about 39,000 clones, with no singletons. The specimen was peripheral blood mononuclear cells. The receptors were gathered from a person aged 18 to 75 in good health.

This clone was counted many times. The sequenced fragment ends 3 residues before the CDR3 boundary, so the rest is inferred from the germline J gene. The chain couples TRBV2 to TRBJ1-2; D might be TRBD1 (5 bases). Germline V gene data show CDR1 as SNHLY and CDR2 as FYNNEI. CDR3 size: 13 residues. V gave up 2 bases and J gave up 7 bases, with 11 bases separating them. The CDR3 sequence is CASSERQGGGYTF. The CDR3 DNA, read in part, is TGTGCCAGCAGTGAAAGGCAGGGCGGTGGC.

This clone was counted many times. The CDR3 end lies 3 residues beyond the end of the read and is filled in from the germline J gene. This sequence joins TRBV5-1 and TRBJ1-1; 8 positions agree with TRBD1. CDR3 length: 16 amino acids. Germline-derived CDR1 and CDR2 are SGHRS and YFSETQ. Trimming at V came to 5 bases and at J to 4 bases, leaving 13 bases not matched to a gene. The CDR3 bases that were read are TGCGCCAGCAGTTCAGACAGGGGTCGATCGAGCACTGAA. Translation: CASSSDRGRSSTE. The whole CDR3 is CASSSDRGRSSTEAFF.

This clone has ten or more counts. The DNA ends 3 residues before the CDR3 does, and the rest of the CDR3 is filled in from the germline J gene. This chain connects TRBV5-1 to TRBJ1-4; 8 nucleotides match TRBD1. Germline trimming cut 1 base from V and 7 bases from J; bases unmatched to any gene: 6. This CDR3 has 15 amino acids. Germline assignment: CDR1 SGHRS and CDR2 YFSETQ. CDR3 sequence: CASSLFRTGGEKLFF. The CDR3 DNA, read in part, is TGCGCCAGCAGCTTGTTTCGCACAGGGGGTGAAAAA.

This clone was seen more than once but under ten times. The read finishes 3 residues shy of the CDR3 end, and the germline J gene is used to complete it. V is TRBV19 and J is TRBJ1-2; D uncertain. This CDR3 contains 15 residues. Per the germline V gene, CDR1 is LNHDA and CDR2 is SQIVND (reference sequence). The CDR3 here is CASNGGRALYNDYTF. The part of the CDR3 DNA that was read is TGTGCCAGTAACGGCGGGAGGGCCCTATACAATGAC.

In this sample, this clone is medium-sized. The CDR3 end lies 3 residues beyond the end of the read and is filled in from the germline J gene. The rearrangement links TRBV6-2 or TRBV6-3 to TRBJ2-7; D not resolved. Germline V gene sequence: CDR1 MNHEY, CDR2 SVGEGT. Trimming pared 7 bases from V and 1 base from J, leaving 14 bases between. CDR3 length: 14 amino acids. The CDR3 DNA, read in part, is TGTGCCAGCAAGGTCACGGTAGCATCCTACGAG. This codes for CASKVTVASYE. The full CDR3 protein is CASKVTVASYEQYF.

This clone was recorded a few times. The CDR3 goes on 3 residues after the read ends, and that part is filled in from the germline J gene. The rearrangement links TRBV5-5 to TRBJ2-7, with D possibly matching TRBD2 (7 bases). Trimming took 4 bases from V and 0 from J, leaving 14 bases between them. CDR3 length equals 15 residues. Germline values: CDR1 SGHKS, CDR2 YYEKEE (reference sequence). Partial CDR3 DNA: TGTGCCAGCAGCCAGTCGCGGGGGCGCTCCTACGAG. Protein sequence: CASSQSRGRSYE. The CDR3 reads in full as CASSQSRGRSYEQYF.

This clone was found many times. The read ends 3 residues shy of where the CDR3 ends; the end is completed using the germline J gene. The rearrangement joins TRBV18 to TRBJ2-7; 9 nucleotides agree with TRBD2. With V trimmed by 5 bases and J by 2 bases, 4 bases remained unmatched. The length of the CDR3 is 14 residues. CDR1 and CDR2 (germline): KGHSH, LQKENI. This CDR3 reads CASSLAGAAYEQYF. The sequenced CDR3 bases are TGTGCCAGCTCATTAGCGGGAGCCGCCTACGAG.

This clone occurred many times. The sequence runs out 3 residues before the end of the CDR3; the remainder is reconstructed from the germline J gene. The J gene is TRBJ1-2, the V gene TRBV29-1; 8 nucleotides agree with TRBD1. J was trimmed by 6 bases and V by 7 bases; bases with no gene match: 7. The CDR3 runs to 12 residues. CDR1 is SQVTM, CDR2 ANQGSEA, per germline. This CDR3 reads CSDLGQGDGYTF. CDR3 bases read: TGCAGCGACCTCGGACAGGGTGATGGC.

The table lists this clone with many counts. The CDR3 loop is CASNHRDTDTQYF. The CDR3 DNA, read in part, is TGTGCCAGCAACCACAGGGACACAGATACG. This chain uses TRBV12-3 or TRBV12-4 with TRBJ2-3, with a possible D match to TRBD1 (6 bases). The read ends 3 residues shy of where the CDR3 ends; the end is completed using the germline J gene. V dropped 7 bases and J dropped 2 bases, with 10 bases sitting between them. This CDR3 comprises 13 residues.

This clone was picked up many times. The read comes to an end 3 residues before the CDR3 does, leaving the germline J gene to fill in the end. The chain recombines TRBV30 with TRBJ1-1; TRBD1 matches at 9 bases. V trimming: 0 bases; J trimming: 4 bases; junction bases outside the gene matches: 9. Germline V lookup: CDR1 GTSNPN, CDR2 SVGIG (reference sequence). This CDR3 region has 16 residues. CDR3 sequence reads: CAWSVGPQTGGTEAFF. CDR3 bases read: TGTGCCTGGAGTGTGGGGCCACAGACAGGGGGCACTGAA.

This clone has at least ten counts. From the germline J gene comes the end of the CDR3, since the read stops 3 residues before it. This chain links TRBV2 with TRBJ2-7; possible D gene TRBD2, 6 bases. The CDR3 runs 11 residues. Per germline, CDR1 SNHLY and CDR2 FYNNEI. Trimming left V 11 bases short and J 1 base short, with 9 bases between. CDR3 protein: CASGGSYEQYF. The sequenced CDR3 bases are TGTGCCTCCGGGGGTTCCTACGAG. Variable domain in full (rest from reference TRBV2 and TRBJ2-7): EPEVTQTPSHQVTQMGQEVILRCVPISNHLYFYWYRQILGQKVEFLVSFYNNEISEKSEIFDDQFSVERPDGSNFTLKIRSTKLEDSAMYFCASGGSYEQYFGPGTRLTVT.

This clone showed up many times. The read terminates 3 residues before the CDR3 end, so the remaining end is supplied by the germline J gene. The V and J genes are TRBV19 and TRBJ2-6, with TRBD1 matching over 11 bases. This CDR3 region has 17 residues. V shed 4 bases, J shed 2 bases, and the junction held 4 bases outside the gene matches. Per germline, CDR1 LNHDA and CDR2 SQIVND (reference sequence). This CDR3 is CASSKGQGAPGANVLTF. Incomplete CDR3 DNA: TGTGCCAGTAGTAAAGGACAGGGGGCGCCTGGGGCCAACGTC.

About this clone: Read sequence stops 3 residues before the CDR3 end, and the germline J gene provides the missing end. The V call is TRBV11-3, the J call TRBJ2-1, with D uncertain. Germline assignment: CDR1 SGHNT and CDR2 YENEEA. This CDR3 has 13 residues. Trimming took 5 bases from V and 0 from J, leaving 5 bases between them. The CDR3 bases that were read are TGTGCCAGCAGCCCTAGCTCCTACAATGAG. Protein product: CASSPSSYNE. The whole CDR3 region reads CASSPSSYNEQFF.

This clone appeared many times. Read data end 3 residues before the CDR3 end; the end is taken from the germline J gene. The V and J genes are TRBV20-1 and TRBJ1-2; 8 positions agree with TRBD1. After removal of 1 base from V and 2 bases from J, the junction contained 6 bases not matched to a gene. The CDR3 is made up of 15 amino acids. Germline V CDR1 and CDR2: DFQATT, SNEGSKA (reference sequence). Here the CDR3 reads CSARGGQGWNYGYTF. The CDR3 DNA, read in part, is TGCAGTGCTAGAGGCGGACAGGGCTGGAACTATGGC.

This clone appeared many times. The CDR3 is cut off 3 residues early in the read; its end comes from the germline J gene. The chain uses TRBV19 and TRBJ1-1, with no clear D. Trimming shortened V by 4 bases and J by 3 bases, and 9 bases separated the two germline ends. The CDR3 loop spans 13 amino acids. Germline V lookup: CDR1 LNHDA, CDR2 SQIVND (reference sequence). The CDR3 region is CASSKGWYTEAFF. The CDR3 DNA, read in part, is TGTGCCAGTAGTAAAGGCTGGTACACTGAA.

This clone was seen ten or more times. The read terminates 3 residues ahead of where the CDR3 ends, so the germline J gene completes it. The chain joins TRBV20-1 to TRBJ1-1; D perhaps matches TRBD1 (6 bases). The CDR3 runs to 15 residues. CDR1 and CDR2 from the germline V gene are DFQATT and SNEGSKA (reference sequence). V shed 2 bases and J shed 1 base, with 14 bases lying between them. The CDR3 bases that were read are TGCAGTGCTAGACCACCAGGGGCCTCGAACACTGAA. Translation gives CSARPPGASNTE. The whole CDR3 reads CSARPPGASNTEAFF.

This clone was recorded at least ten times. Coverage ceases 3 residues before the CDR3 finishes, and the germline J gene fills in the end. The chain employs TRBV4-2 and TRBJ2-3, with 14 bases matching TRBD2. Germline CDR1 reads LGHNA; CDR2 reads YNFKEQ. The CDR3 loop spans 21 amino acids. The CDR3 sequence: CASSQEILVVGLAGGDGPQYF. Partial CDR3 DNA: TGTGCCAGCAGCCAAGAGATCCTGGTTGTCGGACTAGCGGGAGGAGATGGCCCG.

This clone was counted between two and nine times. The CDR3 region is CASSNLEGGGNSPLFF. The CDR3 bases that were read are TGTGCCAGCTCAAATCTCGAGGGAGGGGGCAATTCACCG. This chain connects TRBV18 to TRBJ2-2; D possibly uses TRBD1 or TRBD2 (7 bases each). The DNA ends 3 residues before the CDR3 does, and the rest of the CDR3 is filled in from the germline J gene. This CDR3 spans 16 amino acids. CDR1 is KGHSH, CDR2 LQKENI, per germline.

In this sample, this clone turned up a few times. One junction end does not reproduce the germline sequence, and a read error may be involved. Read data end 3 residues before the CDR3 end; the end is taken from the germline J gene. The chain combines TRBV7-9 with TRBJ1-4; a possible D gene is TRBD1 (5 bases). Germline lookup yields CDR1 SEHNR and CDR2 FQNEAQ (reference sequence). The CDR3 length is 14 residues. CDR3 DNA (partial): TGTTCCAGCACCCAAGCAGGGTTTAATGAAAAA. It encodes CSSTQAGFNEK. The entire CDR3 protein reads CSSTQAGFNEKLFF.

This clone was seen repeatedly, ten times or more. The read terminates 3 residues ahead of where the CDR3 ends, so the germline J gene completes it. The rearrangement joins TRBV28 to TRBJ2-7; tentatively, D is TRBD1 (5 bases). V lost 10 bases and J lost 2, with 15 bases in between. The CDR3 is 13 residues long. Germline assignment: CDR1 MDHEN and CDR2 SYDVKM. The part of the CDR3 DNA that was read is TGTGCCACCTGGGGTCAGGGCCCCTACGAG. It encodes CATWGQGPYE. The whole CDR3 protein reads CATWGQGPYEQYF.

This clone showed up many times. The CDR3 is cut off 3 residues early in the read; its end comes from the germline J gene. The chain joins TRBV5-1 to TRBJ1-6; TRBD1 might be the D (6 bases). Trimming shortened V by 0 bases and J by 7 bases, and 14 bases separated the two germline ends. The CDR3 contains 16 residues. Per the germline V gene, CDR1 is SGHRS and CDR2 is YFSETQ. CDR3 DNA (partial): TGCGCCAGCAGCTTGGCTTCTTCAGGGGTGAATTCACCC. Amino acid sequence: CASSLASSGVNSP. The full-length CDR3 reads as CASSLASSGVNSPLHF.

Concerning this clone: The read stops 3 residues short of the end of the CDR3; the missing end is completed from the germline J gene. The chain is built from TRBV5-1 and TRBJ2-5; tentative D call: TRBD1 (6 bases). CDR1 is SGHRS, CDR2 YFSETQ, per germline. Trimming removed 6 bases from V and 1 base from J, with 16 bases in between. This CDR3 is 15 amino acids long. The CDR3 here is CASNLMGHFQETQYF. Partial CDR3 DNA: TGCGCCAGCAACCTTATGGGACACTTCCAAGAGACC.

This clone was detected many times. The read ends 3 residues shy of where the CDR3 ends; the end is completed using the germline J gene. This chain uses TRBV29-1 with TRBJ2-6, with D perhaps TRBD1 (5 bases). Germline CDR1 and CDR2: SQVTM and ANQGSEA. CDR3 length: 14 residues. Trimming removed 5 bases from V and 0 bases from J, with 8 bases in between. CDR3 sequence reads: CSVTGASGANVLTF. The covered CDR3 bases are TGCAGCGTTACAGGTGCCTCTGGGGCCAACGTC.